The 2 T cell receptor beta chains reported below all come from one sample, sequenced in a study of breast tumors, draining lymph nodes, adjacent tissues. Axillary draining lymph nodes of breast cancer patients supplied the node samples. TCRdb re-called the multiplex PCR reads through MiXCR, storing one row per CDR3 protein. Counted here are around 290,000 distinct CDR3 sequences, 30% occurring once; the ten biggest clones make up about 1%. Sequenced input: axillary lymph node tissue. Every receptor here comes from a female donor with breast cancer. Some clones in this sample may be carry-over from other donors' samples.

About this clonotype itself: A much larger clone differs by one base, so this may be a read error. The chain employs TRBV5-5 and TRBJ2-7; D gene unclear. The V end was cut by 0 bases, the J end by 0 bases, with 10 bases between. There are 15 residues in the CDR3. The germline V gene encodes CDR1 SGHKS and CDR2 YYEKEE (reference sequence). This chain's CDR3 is CASSLGGPRSYEQYF. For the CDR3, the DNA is TGTGCCAGCAGCTTGGGAGGCCCGCGCTCCTACGAGCAGTACTTC.

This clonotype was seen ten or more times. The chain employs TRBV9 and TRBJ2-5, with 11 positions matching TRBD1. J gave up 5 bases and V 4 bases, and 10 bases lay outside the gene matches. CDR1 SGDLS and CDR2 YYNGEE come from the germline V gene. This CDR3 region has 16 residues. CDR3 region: CASSNRDRGARETQYF. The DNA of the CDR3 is TGTGCCAGCAGCAACCGGGACAGGGGGGCCAGGGAGACCCAGTACTTC.